The 19 T cell receptor beta chains below come from one sample, sequenced in a study of patients and donors after allogeneic stem cell transplantation. TCRdb called the RT-PCR reads again in MiXCR, with one record for every CDR3 protein. There are 400,000 to 450,000 distinct CDR3 sequences in the sample; 16% occur only once, and less than 8% lies in the top ten. The sequenced sample consisted of blood, either unsorted or a sorted T cell fraction (not recorded which). The receptor source for this set is a human donor who was either an allogeneic HSCT recipient or a stem cell or donor lymphocyte infusion donor (not recorded which). It is not recorded whose cells these are; they may come from a transplant donor.

This rearrangement joins TRBV20-1 to TRBJ2-3; D unclear. Between the trimmed V and J ends, which lost 0 bases and 6 bases, there was a span of 16 bases. The CDR3 consists of 15 residues. CDR1 is DFQATT and CDR2 is SNEGSKA in the germline V gene (reference sequence). As DNA, the CDR3 is TGCAGTGCTAGAGACTGGCAATCAAAGGTGGATACGCAGTATTTT. As protein: CSARDWQSKVDTQYF.

V usage is TRBV18 and J usage is TRBJ1-6, with D unresolved. Deletions cut 3 bases from V and 10 bases from J, with 13 bases between. The CDR3 contains 14 residues. The germline V gene has CDR1 KGHSH and CDR2 LQKENI. CDR3 sequence (DNA): TGTGCCAGCTCACCCGGGAGGGCCAGCTCACCCCTCCACTTT. Amino acid sequence: CASSPGRASSPLHF.

This clonotype was seen ten or more times. The chain employs TRBV5-1 and TRBJ2-7, with no clear D. Trimming pared 2 bases from V and 5 bases from J, leaving 8 bases between. CDR3 length equals 12 residues. Germline V gene lookup returns CDR1 SGHRS and CDR2 YFSETQ. The CDR3 sequence is CASSFTLHEQYF. Here the CDR3 DNA reads TGCGCCAGCAGCTTTACCCTCCACGAGCAGTACTTC.

The chain is built from TRBV12-3 or TRBV12-4 and TRBJ2-3; D gene uncertain. The germline V and J ends were trimmed by 6 bases and 2 bases, with 9 bases remaining between them. The CDR3 spans 13 residues. The CDR3 sequence is CASRTRDTDTQYF. CDR3 DNA: TGTGCCAGCAGAACTCGAGACACAGATACGCAGTATTTT.

This clonotype was seen only a few times. This chain links TRBV9 with TRBJ1-2; D is unclear. Germline V gene data show CDR1 as SGDLS and CDR2 as YYNGEE. This CDR3 region has 14 residues. Trimming shortened V by 4 bases and J by 4 bases, and 14 bases separated the two germline ends. The CDR3: CASSIGRTSYGYTF. DNA of the CDR3: TGTGCCAGCAGCATCGGACGGACCTCCTATGGCTACACCTTC. Together with reference TRBV9 and TRBJ1-2, the CDR3 gives the full variable domain: DSGVTQTPKHLITATGQRVTLRCSPRSGDLSVYWYQQSLDQGLQFLIQYYNGEERAKGNILERFSAQQFPDLHSELNLSSLELGDSALYFCASSIGRTSYGYTFGSGTRLTVV.

The sample holds a few counts of this clonotype. V usage is TRBV24-1 and J usage is TRBJ2-3; D unclear. Trimming left V 4 bases short and J 2 bases short, with 9 bases between. The CDR3 sequence is 14 residues long. Germline V gene sequence: CDR1 KGHDR, CDR2 SFDVKD. The CDR3 spells CATSDHSNTDTQYF. The CDR3 DNA is TGTGCCACCAGTGACCACTCTAACACAGATACGCAGTATTTT.

The chain recombines TRBV9 with TRBJ2-7; 8 bases are shared with TRBD1. Trimming took 1 base from V and 5 from J; bases not matched to a gene: 5. Germline V CDR1 and CDR2: SGDLS, YYNGEE. The CDR3 runs 14 residues. The CDR3 is CASSVKAGGHEQYF. For the CDR3, the DNA is TGTGCCAGCAGCGTAAAGGCAGGGGGCCACGAGCAGTACTTC.

The chain is built from TRBV18 and TRBJ2-1, with D possibly matching TRBD2 (6 bases). Germline V gene sequence: CDR1 KGHSH, CDR2 LQKENI. V lost 0 bases to trimming and J lost 0 bases, with 18 bases between them. CDR3 length: 19 residues. The CDR3 nucleotides are TGTGCCAGCTCACCACCAGGAGGCGGAGGGTCGAGCTCCTACAATGAGCAGTTCTTC. Its protein is CASSPPGGGGSSSYNEQFF.

This clonotype came up a few times. V usage is TRBV30 and J usage is TRBJ2-3; the match to TRBD2 covers 7 bases. Per the germline V gene, CDR1 is GTSNPN and CDR2 is SVGIG (reference sequence). V lost 4 bases and J lost 4; bases outside the gene matches: 8. The CDR3 runs 14 residues. CDR3 DNA sequence: TGTGCCTGGATGGTTGGCGGGAGCGCAGATACGCAGTATTTT. Translated, it gives CAWMVGGSADTQYF.

This sequence joins TRBV20-1 and TRBJ1-5; D is possibly TRBD1 (6 bases). Trimming took 0 bases from V and 1 from J, leaving 19 bases between them. The CDR3 totals 18 residues. From germline, CDR1 is DFQATT and CDR2 SNEGSKA (reference sequence). CDR3: CSARDFSTGRWSNQPQHF. The DNA of the CDR3 is TGCAGTGCTAGAGATTTTTCGACAGGAAGATGGAGCAATCAGCCCCAGCATTTT.

The chain combines TRBV15 with TRBJ2-7; 11 bases are a match to TRBD1. The CDR3 is 14 residues long. Trimming cost V 8 bases and J 3 bases; bases outside gene matches: 6. Per germline, CDR1 LNHNV and CDR2 YYDKDF (reference sequence). CDR3 sequence (DNA): TGTGCCACCTCGATGGGACAGGGGGTCTACGAGCAGTACTTC. Protein product: CATSMGQGVYEQYF.

This clonotype has only a few counts. The rearrangement links TRBV4-1 to TRBJ2-7; 9 bases fit TRBD2. Germline V gene sequence: CDR1 MGHRA, CDR2 YSYEKL. This CDR3 contains 15 residues. V shed 1 base, J shed 4 bases, and the junction held 5 bases outside the gene matches. The DNA for the CDR3 is TGCGCCAGCAGCCAAGTTGTTAGCGGGAGTTACGAGCAGTACTTC. Translating gives CASSQVVSGSYEQYF.

The chain combines TRBV3-1 with TRBJ1-2; D is perhaps TRBD1 (5 bases). Germline V CDR1 and CDR2: LGHDT, YNNKEL (reference sequence). There are 14 residues in the CDR3. Trimming stripped 0 bases from V and 4 bases from J, with 9 bases between. DNA for the CDR3: TGTGCCAGCAGCCAAGATAAAGGGGTCTATGGCTACACCTTC. Encoded protein: CASSQDKGVYGYTF.

This clonotype turned up a few times. The genes are TRBV9 and TRBJ2-2, with D unclear. The germline V gene has CDR1 SGDLS and CDR2 YYNGEE. V lost 3 bases, J lost 0 bases, and 6 bases lay in between. There are 14 residues in the CDR3. In DNA, the CDR3 is TGTGCCAGCAGCGCGGCCCCGAACACCGGGGAGCTGTTTTTT. Protein: CASSAAPNTGELFF.

This clonotype appeared a few times. V and J are TRBV11-3 and TRBJ2-6; TRBD1 matches at 7 bases. The CDR3 has 16 residues. V lost 3 bases to trimming and J lost 4 bases; unmatched junction nucleotides: 6. From germline, CDR1 is SGHNT and CDR2 YENEEA. For the CDR3, the DNA is TGTGCCAGCAGCTTTCAGACAGGGTTCGGGGCCAACGTCCTGACTTTC. Translation: CASSFQTGFGANVLTF.

The sample holds a few counts of this clonotype. J is TRBJ1-5 and V is TRBV10-3, with 8 bases aligning to TRBD1. There are 17 residues in the CDR3. Germline CDR1 ENHRY, CDR2 SYGVKD. Trimming removed 10 bases from V and 1 base from J; junction bases left unmatched: 15. The CDR3 sequence is CATLGQDLGVSNQPQHF. The DNA of the CDR3 is TGTGCCACCTTGGGACAGGACCTTGGGGTAAGCAATCAGCCCCAGCATTTT.

The chain recombines TRBV4-1 with TRBJ2-7; 11 nucleotides align to TRBD2. The CDR3 totals 17 residues. The junction had 9 bases not matched to a gene; V was cut back by 4 bases and J by 1 base. Germline CDR1 and CDR2: MGHRA and YSYEKL. CDR3 residues: CASSRIAGTSGSYEQYF. CDR3 in DNA: TGCGCCAGCAGCCGAATCGCCGGGACTAGCGGATCCTACGAGCAGTACTTC.

This clonotype was counted only a few times. This rearrangement joins TRBV30 to TRBJ1-2; D gene ambiguous. The ends were cut back, 2 bases at V and 3 bases at J, with 16 bases in the middle. Germline-derived CDR1 and CDR2 are GTSNPN and SVGIG (reference sequence). This CDR3 has 15 amino acids. The CDR3 reads CAWSPLEGRDYGYTF. In nucleotides, the CDR3 is TGTGCCTGGAGTCCCTTAGAGGGTCGGGACTATGGCTACACCTTC.

This clonotype has more than one count but fewer than ten. The rearrangement joins TRBV5-1 to TRBJ1-1; unclear D gene. CDR1 and CDR2 (germline): SGHRS, YFSETQ. V shed 4 bases and J shed 0 bases, with 10 bases lying between them. The CDR3 is 14 amino acids. CDR3 in DNA: TGCGCCAGCAGCGGGCGGACCGTGAACACTGAAGCTTTCTTT. This codes for CASSGRTVNTEAFF.